The rows below give T cell receptor beta chains drawn from one sample of a study of T cell changes during pregnancy in multiple sclerosis. Assay: immunoSEQ multiplex PCR; the TCRdb copy retains only in-frame clones and omits some. The table shows tens of thousands of clones, with roughly 90% occurring only once. Material: peripheral blood, obtained in the third trimester of pregnancy. All receptors come from a female donor in good health, enrolled as a control in a pregnancy study. Each CDR3 is given with its conserved first and last residue. A D gene is named only where the DNA matches it firmly. The size of a clone is reported for some rows only, either as once, few or many, or as a class for expanded clones.

>-|TRBJ2-1|TRBV27|-
CASLGGNEQFF
TGTGCCTCCCTGGGGGGCAATGAGCAGTTCTTC
>-|TRBJ1-1|TRBV14|-
CASSQELGPQTF
TGTGCCAGCAGCCAAGAATTGGGGCCGCAAACCTTT
>-|TRBJ1-2|TRBV19|-
CASRGAALRGYTF
TGTGCCAGTCGGGGGGCAGCGCTACGTGGCTACACCTTC
>TRBD1|TRBJ2-3|TRBV28|-
CASRTSGQSTDTQYF
TGTGCCAGCAGAACATCGGGACAGAGCACAGATACGCAGTATTTT
>TRBD2|TRBJ2-1|TRBV9|-
CASSASGGPGNEQFF
TGTGCCAGCAGCGCAAGCGGGGGGCCGGGGAATGAGCAGTTCTTC
>-|TRBJ1-2|TRBV7-3|-
CASSRGLTANYGYTF
TGTGCCAGCAGCCGGGGACTTACAGCTAACTATGGCTACACCTTC
>-|TRBJ1-4|TRBV5-4|-
CASSLGGVNEKLFF
TGTGCCAGCAGCTTGGGCGGGGTGAATGAAAAACTGTTTTTT
>TRBD2|TRBJ2-1|TRBV25-1|-
CASSEFGGSSYNEQFF
TGTGCCAGCAGTGAATTCGGCGGGAGCTCCTACAATGAGCAGTTCTTC
>-|TRBJ2-3|TRBV6-1|few
CASSEGSGTDTQYF
TGTGCCAGCAGTGAAGGATCGGGGACAGATACGCAGTATTTT
>TRBD2|TRBJ2-7|TRBV19|-
CASKKAGDFYEQYF
TGTGCCAGTAAAAAGGCGGGAGATTTTTACGAGCAGTACTTC
>TRBD2|TRBJ2-1|TRBV30|-
CAWGSSRTSRYNEQFF
TGTGCCTGGGGATCCTCAAGGACTAGCCGCTACAATGAGCAGTTCTTC
>-|TRBJ1-1|TRBV7-3|-
CASSASGENTEAFF
TGTGCCAGCAGCGCCAGTGGTGAGAACACTGAAGCTTTCTTT
>-|TRBJ1-1|TRBV2|-
CASSPILNTEAFF
TGTGCCAGCAGTCCTATTTTGAACACTGAAGCTTTCTTT
>TRBD1|TRBJ2-4|TRBV7-2|once
CASRQRSTGDVAKNIQYF
TGTGCCAGCAGACAAAGGTCGACAGGGGATGTGGCCAAAAACATTCAGTACTTC
>-|TRBJ1-1|TRBV6-6|once
CASTSATEAFF
TGTGCCAGCACTTCAGCGACTGAAGCTTTCTTT
>-|TRBJ1-1|TRBV25-1|-
CASSESLGEYNVAFF
TGTGCCAGCAGTGAATCGCTTGGGGAGTATAATGTGGCTTTCTTT
>-|TRBJ2-1|TRBV14|-
CASSQDSPSGGSSYNEQFF
TGTGCCAGCAGCCAAGATTCGCCCAGCGGAGGGAGCTCCTACAATGAGCAGTTCTTC
>TRBD2|TRBJ2-3|TRBV7-2|-
CASSSGLAGGISTDTQYF
TGTGCCAGCAGCTCCGGACTAGCGGGGGGCATTAGCACAGATACGCAGTATTTT
>TRBD1|TRBJ2-2|TRBV25-1|-
CASSTTGDTGELFF
TGTGCCAGCAGCACAACAGGGGACACCGGGGAGCTGTTTTTT
>-|TRBJ1-5|TRBV5-6|-
CASSPGAGAAQHF
TGTGCCAGCAGCCCTGGGGCGGGGGCAGCCCAGCATTTT
>TRBD1|TRBJ2-5|TRBV4-3|-
CASSHTTGVQETQYF
TGCGCCAGCAGCCACACAACAGGGGTGCAAGAGACCCAGTACTTC
>-|TRBJ1-3|TRBV10-3|-
CAISDPEGGPTGNTIYF
TGTGCCATCAGTGATCCCGAGGGGGGGCCCACAGGGAACACCATATATTTT
>TRBD2|TRBJ2-3|TRBV27|-
CASSGTSGMVSDTQYF
TGTGCCAGCAGCGGGACTAGCGGGATGGTCTCAGATACGCAGTATTTT
>TRBD1|TRBJ1-1|TRBV7-9|-
CASSSGTVNTEAFF
TGTGCCAGCAGCTCAGGGACAGTGAACACTGAAGCTTTCTTT
>-|TRBJ2-3|TRBV29-1|-
CSVRGGMTSTDTQYF
TGCAGCGTGAGAGGCGGGATGACTAGCACAGATACGCAGTATTTT
>TRBD1|TRBJ1-1|TRBV19|-
CASSTRTGGIRYTEAFF
TGTGCCAGTAGTACGAGGACAGGGGGCATAAGGTACACTGAAGCTTTCTTT
>-|TRBJ1-1|TRBV10-3|-
CASRGGGVEAFF
TGTGCCTCCCGGGGGGGAGGGGTAGAAGCTTTCTTT
>-|TRBJ2-5|TRBV18|-
CASSPGYQETQYF
TGTGCCAGCTCACCCGGGTACCAAGAGACCCAGTACTTC
>TRBD2|TRBJ2-7|TRBV5-5|-
CASSLAGTSYEQYF
TGTGCCAGCAGCTTAGCGGGGACCTCCTACGAGCAGTACTTC
>TRBD1|TRBJ2-7|TRBV6-5|-
CASSGDRGPHEQYF
TGTGCCAGCAGTGGCGACAGGGGGCCCCACGAGCAGTACTTC
>-|TRBJ2-7|TRBV28|once
CASSLPPGLAVDEQYF
TGTGCCAGCAGTCTTCCCCCCGGGTTGGCTGTGGACGAGCAGTACTTC
>TRBD1|TRBJ2-7|TRBV7-9|-
CASSSVLQGGYYEQYF
TGTGCCAGCAGCTCAGTATTACAGGGGGGATACTACGAGCAGTACTTC
>TRBD1|TRBJ2-3|TRBV19|-
CASSIDQGGDTQYF
TGTGCCAGTAGTATAGATCAAGGGGGCGATACGCAGTATTTT
>-|TRBJ1-5|TRBV2|-
CASSAARGNNQPQHF
TGTGCCAGCAGTGCGGCCAGGGGTAACAATCAGCCCCAGCATTTT
>-|TRBJ2-1|TRBV11-3|-
CASSWAGGTEQFF
TGTGCCAGCAGCTGGGCCGGAGGAACTGAGCAGTTCTTC
>-|TRBJ1-1|TRBV4-3|-
CASSQERPSEAFF
TGCGCCAGCAGCCAAGAGAGGCCGAGTGAAGCTTTCTTT
>-|TRBJ2-2|TRBV7-2|-
CASSPVLLSGELFF
TGTGCCAGCAGCCCAGTTCTGCTTTCCGGGGAGCTGTTTTTT
>TRBD1|TRBJ1-5|TRBV5-1|once
CASSSEGQGNQPQHF
TGCGCCAGCAGCTCCGAGGGACAGGGGAATCAGCCCCAGCATTTT
>-|TRBJ2-6|TRBV7-3|-
CASSSGSPGGANVLTF
TGTGCCAGCAGCTCGGGGTCCCCGGGGGGGGCCAACGTCCTGACTTTC
>-|TRBJ2-3|TRBV10-1|-
CASSESGRGSDTQYF
TGCGCCAGCAGTGAGTCGGGAAGGGGGTCAGATACGCAGTATTTT
>TRBD1|TRBJ1-6|TRBV18|few
CASSPAGQGKNSPLHF
TGTGCCAGCTCACCCGCCGGACAGGGGAAGAATTCACCCCTCCACTTT
>-|TRBJ1-5|TRBV6-1|-
CASSLTGFHQPQHF
TGTGCCAGCAGTTTAACAGGGTTCCATCAGCCCCAGCATTTT
>-|TRBJ1-2|TRBV9|-
CASSVGEVSGYTF
TGTGCCAGCAGCGTAGGGGAGGTTTCCGGCTACACCTTC
>-|TRBJ1-6|TRBV27|-
CASSSGTGPLHF
TGTGCCAGCAGTTCAGGGACTGGACCCCTCCACTTT
>TRBD1|TRBJ1-2|TRBV5-6|-
CASSLEDDRGYGYTF
TGTGCCAGCAGCTTGGAGGACGACAGGGGCTATGGCTACACCTTC